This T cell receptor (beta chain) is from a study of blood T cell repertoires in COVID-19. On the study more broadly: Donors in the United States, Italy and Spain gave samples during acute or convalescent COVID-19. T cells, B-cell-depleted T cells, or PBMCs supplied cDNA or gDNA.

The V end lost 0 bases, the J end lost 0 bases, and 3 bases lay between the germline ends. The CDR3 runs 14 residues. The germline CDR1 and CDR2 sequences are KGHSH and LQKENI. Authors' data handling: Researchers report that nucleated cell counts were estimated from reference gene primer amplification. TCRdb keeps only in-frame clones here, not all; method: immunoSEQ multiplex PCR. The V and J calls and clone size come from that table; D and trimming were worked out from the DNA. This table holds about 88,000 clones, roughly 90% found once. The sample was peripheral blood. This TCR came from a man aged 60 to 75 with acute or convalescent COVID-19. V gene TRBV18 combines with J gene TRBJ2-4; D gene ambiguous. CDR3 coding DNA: TGTGCCAGCTCACCACCCCTAGCCAAAAACATTCAGTACTTC. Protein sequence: CASSPPLAKNIQYF.